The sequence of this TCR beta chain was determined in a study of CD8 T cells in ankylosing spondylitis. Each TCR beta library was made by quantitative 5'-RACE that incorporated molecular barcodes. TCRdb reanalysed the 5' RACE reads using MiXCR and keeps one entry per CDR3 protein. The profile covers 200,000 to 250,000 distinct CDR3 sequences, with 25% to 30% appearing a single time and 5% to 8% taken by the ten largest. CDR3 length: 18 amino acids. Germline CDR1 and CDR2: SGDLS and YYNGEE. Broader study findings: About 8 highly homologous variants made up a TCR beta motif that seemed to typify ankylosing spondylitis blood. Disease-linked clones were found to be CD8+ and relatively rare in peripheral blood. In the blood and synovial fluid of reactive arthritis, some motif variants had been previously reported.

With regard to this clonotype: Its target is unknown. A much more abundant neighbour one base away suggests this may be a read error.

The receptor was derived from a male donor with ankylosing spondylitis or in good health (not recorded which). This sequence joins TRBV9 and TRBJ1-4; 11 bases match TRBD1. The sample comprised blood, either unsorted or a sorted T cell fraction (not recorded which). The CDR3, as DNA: TGTCCCAGCAGCGCCGGACAGGGGGCGCTTGGGTTGGCTGAAAAACTGTTTTTT. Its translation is CPSSAGQGALGLAEKLFF.